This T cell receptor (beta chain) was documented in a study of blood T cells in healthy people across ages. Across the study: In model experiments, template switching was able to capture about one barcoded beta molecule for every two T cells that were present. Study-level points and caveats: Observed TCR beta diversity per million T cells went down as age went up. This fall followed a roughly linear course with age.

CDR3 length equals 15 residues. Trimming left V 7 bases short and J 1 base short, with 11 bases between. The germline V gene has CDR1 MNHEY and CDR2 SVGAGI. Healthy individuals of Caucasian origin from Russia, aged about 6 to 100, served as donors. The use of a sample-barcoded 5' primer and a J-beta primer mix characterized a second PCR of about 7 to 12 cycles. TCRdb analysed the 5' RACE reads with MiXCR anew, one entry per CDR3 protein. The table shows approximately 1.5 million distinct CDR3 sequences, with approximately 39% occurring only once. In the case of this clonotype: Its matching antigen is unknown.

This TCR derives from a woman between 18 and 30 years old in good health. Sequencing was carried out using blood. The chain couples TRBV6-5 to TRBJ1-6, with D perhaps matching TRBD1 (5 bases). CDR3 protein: CASTPDRSYNSPLHF. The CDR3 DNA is TGTGCCAGCACCCCAGACAGATCCTATAATTCACCCCTCCACTTT.